This T cell receptor (beta chain) is drawn from a study of T-cell reconstitution after alpha-beta-depleted transplantation in children. Unique molecular identifiers were used to barcode this TCRbeta library. TCRdb reanalysed the PCR reads using MiXCR and keeps one entry per CDR3 protein. The sample lists more than 550,000 distinct CDR3 sequences, under 12% occurring once. The germline V gene has CDR1 DFQATT and CDR2 SNEGSKA (reference sequence). The length of the CDR3 is 11 residues. V lost 5 bases to trimming and J lost 8 bases, with 10 bases between them. The sequencing used PBMCs from the stem cell graft donor, collected from the stem cell graft. The sequence was collected from a human donor who donated a stem cell graft to a child with acute myeloid leukemia. J is TRBJ2-4 and V is TRBV20-1, with D maybe TRBD2 (5 bases). The CDR3 loop is CSAPEGYIQYF. In nucleotides, the CDR3 is TGCAGTGCTCCCGAGGGATACATTCAGTACTTC.